This record concerns one TCR beta chain sequence. The record originates from a study of blood T cell repertoires in COVID-19. Study-level background: Acute-phase and convalescent COVID-19 samples originated in the United States, Italy and Spain. Sources were T cells, B-cell-depleted T cells, or PBMCs; the material itself was cDNA or gDNA.

Seattle patient enrollment occurred during active infection, with longitudinal follow-up thereafter. The V gene's germline CDR1 is SGHTA and CDR2 FQGTGA. The V segment lost 4 bases and the J segment 4 bases; nucleotides outside the gene matches: 6. The CDR3 sequence is 14 residues long. In the study's own analysis: Cell counts per sample came from amplifying reference gene primers. Profiled with immunoSEQ multiplex PCR; TCRdb holds only in-frame clones, not every one. Clone size and the V and J calls come from that table; the DNA yielded D and trimming. The sample has about 24,000 clones; 60% to 75% are singletons.

The TCR originated in a man in his fifties with COVID-19, enrolled during active disease. The chain has TRBV7-3 and TRBJ2-5; 7 bases are a match to TRBD1. Sequencing input: peripheral blood. The chain's CDR3 is CASSSTGRGETQYF. CDR3 sequence (DNA): TGTGCCAGCAGCTCGACAGGGAGAGGAGAGACCCAGTACTTC.